A selection of T cell receptor beta chains follows, all from one sample in a study of T-cell memory formation after mild COVID-19. Via MiXCR, TCRdb re-called the 5' RACE reads, giving one row per CDR3 protein. The sample carries nearly 110,000 distinct CDR3 sequences, approximately 15% recorded once. The sample consisted of PBMCs or a T cell subset sorted from them (not recorded which). The receptors were sampled from a man between 18 and 29 years old who had mild COVID-19 (a few samples of this study predate the infection). Cell type and time point are not known. Each CDR3 is given with its conserved first and last residue. Fields, in order: V gene, D gene, J gene, clone size, CDR3 DNA, CDR3 protein. D genes are given only for firm matches. The size of a clone is reported for some rows only, either as once, few or many, or as a class for expanded clones.

v_call: TRBV6-5
d_call: TRBD2
j_call: TRBJ2-5
clone_size: .
cdr3_nt: TGTGCCAGCAGTTACTCGGGTTTGGGACTAAAAGGGGAGACCCAGTACTTC
cdr3_aa: CASSYSGLGLKGETQYF

v_call: TRBV20-1
d_call: TRBD1
j_call: TRBJ1-2
clone_size: many
cdr3_nt: TGCAGTGCTAGGGACAGGGAAACTAACTATGGCTACACCTTC
cdr3_aa: CSARDRETNYGYTF

v_call: TRBV7-9
d_call: .
j_call: TRBJ1-2
clone_size: few
cdr3_nt: TGTGCCAGCAGCTTAGTTTTCATTTCGTCTGGCTACACCTTC
cdr3_aa: CASSLVFISSGYTF

v_call: TRBV27
d_call: .
j_call: TRBJ1-1
clone_size: many
cdr3_nt: TGTGCCAGCAGTTTACAGGGGAGAGGGACTGAAGCTTTCTTT
cdr3_aa: CASSLQGRGTEAFF

v_call: TRBV6-2/TRBV6-3
d_call: TRBD1
j_call: TRBJ1-5
clone_size: many
cdr3_nt: TGTGCCAGCAGCTCGCCGGGACAGGGAAACCAGCCCCAGCATTTT
cdr3_aa: CASSSPGQGNQPQHF

v_call: TRBV4-1
d_call: TRBD2
j_call: TRBJ2-1
clone_size: few
cdr3_nt: TGCGCCAGCAGCCAAGAATTCCCATCAGCGGGGATCGGCTACAATGAGCAGTTCTTC
cdr3_aa: CASSQEFPSAGIGYNEQFF

v_call: TRBV12-3/TRBV12-4
d_call: TRBD2
j_call: TRBJ2-1
clone_size: many
cdr3_nt: TGTGCCAGCAGCCCCTTCGGGGGGGGAGATGAGCAGTTCTTC
cdr3_aa: CASSPFGGGDEQFF

v_call: TRBV19
d_call: .
j_call: TRBJ1-1
clone_size: .
cdr3_nt: TGTGCCAGCCTAACGGGGCCGAACACTGAAGCTTTCTTT
cdr3_aa: CASLTGPNTEAFF

v_call: TRBV27
d_call: TRBD1
j_call: TRBJ1-5
clone_size: few
cdr3_nt: TGTGCCAGCGGAAAAACCGGGACAGGGGGCAATCAGCCCCAGCATTTT
cdr3_aa: CASGKTGTGGNQPQHF

v_call: TRBV10-3
d_call: .
j_call: TRBJ2-2
clone_size: .
cdr3_nt: TGTGCCATCAGTGGACCGACAGCGAACACCGGGGAGCTGTTTTTT
cdr3_aa: CAISGPTANTGELFF

v_call: TRBV4-3
d_call: TRBD1
j_call: TRBJ2-3
clone_size: many
cdr3_nt: TGCGCCAGCAGCCAAGATCGGACAGGGGGCGCGGATACGCAGTATTTT
cdr3_aa: CASSQDRTGGADTQYF

v_call: TRBV6-2/TRBV6-3
d_call: TRBD1
j_call: TRBJ1-5
clone_size: .
cdr3_nt: TGTGCCAGCAGTTACGCCGGGACAGGGCACAATCAGCCCCAGCATTTT
cdr3_aa: CASSYAGTGHNQPQHF

v_call: TRBV5-1
d_call: .
j_call: TRBJ2-1
clone_size: few
cdr3_nt: TGCGCCAGCAATGAGGGGACCTCCTACAATGAGCAGTTTTTC
cdr3_aa: CASNEGTSYNEQFF

v_call: TRBV7-3
d_call: .
j_call: TRBJ2-3
clone_size: .
cdr3_nt: TGTGCCAGCAGCTTGAGTTTTACTGGAGGGACAGATACGCAGTATTTT
cdr3_aa: CASSLSFTGGTDTQYF

v_call: TRBV10-3
d_call: .
j_call: TRBJ1-1
clone_size: .
cdr3_nt: TGTGCCATCTCCAACCTGGGGCCGAACACTGAAGCTTTCTTT
cdr3_aa: CAISNLGPNTEAFF

v_call: TRBV2
d_call: TRBD2
j_call: TRBJ2-2
clone_size: .
cdr3_nt: TGTGCCAGCAGTGACCTCGGACTAGCGGGGGGGCCCACCGGGGAGCTGTTTTTT
cdr3_aa: CASSDLGLAGGPTGELFF

v_call: TRBV4-1
d_call: TRBD1
j_call: TRBJ1-2
clone_size: few
cdr3_nt: TGCGCCAGCACCCAAGGACAGGCCGGATATGGCTACACCTTC
cdr3_aa: CASTQGQAGYGYTF

v_call: TRBV7-2
d_call: TRBD1
j_call: TRBJ1-2
clone_size: .
cdr3_nt: TGTGCCAGCAGCTTAGAGGGGACAGCCTACTTTTATGGCTACACCTTC
cdr3_aa: CASSLEGTAYFYGYTF

v_call: TRBV2
d_call: TRBD1
j_call: TRBJ1-5
clone_size: few
cdr3_nt: TGTGCCAGCAGTGAATTAGGGGACAGGGGCGGTCAGCCCCAGCATTTT
cdr3_aa: CASSELGDRGGQPQHF

v_call: TRBV5-1
d_call: TRBD2
j_call: TRBJ2-7
clone_size: .
cdr3_nt: TGCGCCAGCAGCTTCCGGGGGGCCTACGAGCAGTACTTC
cdr3_aa: CASSFRGAYEQYF

v_call: TRBV29-1
d_call: .
j_call: TRBJ2-1
clone_size: few
cdr3_nt: TGCAGCGGCCTGGGGGGGCAGGATCACAATGAGCAGTTCTTC
cdr3_aa: CSGLGGQDHNEQFF

v_call: TRBV5-4
d_call: TRBD2
j_call: TRBJ2-3
clone_size: .
cdr3_nt: TGTGCCAGCAGCTTGCGGGGGGGTTTTGGCACAGATACGCAGTATTTT
cdr3_aa: CASSLRGGFGTDTQYF

v_call: TRBV6-2/TRBV6-3
d_call: TRBD1
j_call: TRBJ2-5
clone_size: few
cdr3_nt: TGTGCCAGCAGCGCACTAGACAGGGGGCGCGTAGGGACCCAGTACTTC
cdr3_aa: CASSALDRGRVGTQYF

v_call: TRBV28
d_call: TRBD1
j_call: TRBJ1-1
clone_size: .
cdr3_nt: TGTGCCAGCAGTTTATTGCAGGGGGCTTGGACTGAAGCTTTCTTT
cdr3_aa: CASSLLQGAWTEAFF

v_call: TRBV7-9
d_call: .
j_call: TRBJ2-3
clone_size: .
cdr3_nt: TGTGCCAGCAGGCAATCCCCAGGCACAGATACGCAGTATTTT
cdr3_aa: CASRQSPGTDTQYF

v_call: TRBV7-2
d_call: .
j_call: TRBJ2-7
clone_size: .
cdr3_nt: TGTGCCAGCAGCTTAGCGGGTCAGGGGAGCGAGCAGTACTTC
cdr3_aa: CASSLAGQGSEQYF

v_call: TRBV7-9
d_call: TRBD1
j_call: TRBJ1-6
clone_size: few
cdr3_nt: TGTGCCAGCAGCTGGACAGGGGGTAATTCACCCCTCCACTTT
cdr3_aa: CASSWTGGNSPLHF

v_call: TRBV20-1
d_call: TRBD2
j_call: TRBJ2-7
clone_size: few
cdr3_nt: TGCAGTGCTGTCCGCGGCGGGGAGGGATACGAGCAGTACTTC
cdr3_aa: CSAVRGGEGYEQYF

v_call: TRBV7-3
d_call: TRBD2
j_call: TRBJ2-3
clone_size: few
cdr3_nt: TGTGCCAGCAGCTTAATTCGGCGGGGGGGCCGGGATACGCAGTATTTT
cdr3_aa: CASSLIRRGGRDTQYF

v_call: TRBV9
d_call: .
j_call: TRBJ2-3
clone_size: .
cdr3_nt: TGTGCCAGCAGCGTAGGATTGGTGGGCGCCGAAGATACGCAGTATTTT
cdr3_aa: CASSVGLVGAEDTQYF

v_call: TRBV4-3
d_call: .
j_call: TRBJ1-5
clone_size: .
cdr3_nt: TGCGCCAGCAGCCAAGATCAAACGGGGACTCAGCCCCAGCATTTT
cdr3_aa: CASSQDQTGTQPQHF

v_call: TRBV23-1
d_call: TRBD1
j_call: TRBJ1-4
clone_size: .
cdr3_nt: TGCGCCAGCAGTCAGGCCGGGACAGCGTATAATGAAAAACTGTTTTTT
cdr3_aa: CASSQAGTAYNEKLFF

v_call: TRBV3-1
d_call: .
j_call: TRBJ2-1
clone_size: many
cdr3_nt: TGTGCCAGCAGCCACACAGGGATAGGCTACAATGAGCAGTTCTTC
cdr3_aa: CASSHTGIGYNEQFF

v_call: TRBV4-3
d_call: TRBD1
j_call: TRBJ1-1
clone_size: .
cdr3_nt: TGCGCCAGCAGCCCGGGGACAGGGTTCACTGAAGCTTTCTTT
cdr3_aa: CASSPGTGFTEAFF

v_call: TRBV5-4
d_call: TRBD1
j_call: TRBJ2-3
clone_size: few
cdr3_nt: TGTGCCAGCAGCCAGGGACAGGGGCCAGATACGCAGTATTTT
cdr3_aa: CASSQGQGPDTQYF

v_call: TRBV29-1
d_call: TRBD1
j_call: TRBJ1-4
clone_size: few
cdr3_nt: TGCAGCGTTGAAGACAACAGGGGGCTCGTGGCTAATGAAAAACTGTTTTTT
cdr3_aa: CSVEDNRGLVANEKLFF

v_call: TRBV11-2
d_call: TRBD1
j_call: TRBJ1-5
clone_size: .
cdr3_nt: TGTGCCAGCAAGGCAGGGGGGGATCAGCCCCAGCATTTT
cdr3_aa: CASKAGGDQPQHF

v_call: TRBV7-6
d_call: .
j_call: TRBJ1-3
clone_size: many
cdr3_nt: TGTGCCAGCAGCTTACTTCTACAGGGCTCTGGAAACACCATATATTTT
cdr3_aa: CASSLLLQGSGNTIYF

v_call: TRBV7-7
d_call: .
j_call: TRBJ2-1
clone_size: .
cdr3_nt: TGTGCTAGCAGCTTTAGACCCGCAGGTGAGCAGTTCTTC
cdr3_aa: CASSFRPAGEQFF

v_call: TRBV7-9
d_call: .
j_call: TRBJ1-5
clone_size: few
cdr3_nt: TGTGCCAGCAGCTTCTATGGGAATCAGCCCCAGCATTTT
cdr3_aa: CASSFYGNQPQHF

v_call: TRBV29-1
d_call: .
j_call: TRBJ2-5
clone_size: many
cdr3_nt: TGCAGCGTTGAAGATCCCGAGGACGGCCAAGAGACCCAGTACTTC
cdr3_aa: CSVEDPEDGQETQYF

v_call: TRBV4-1
d_call: .
j_call: TRBJ1-6
clone_size: many
cdr3_nt: TGCGCCAGCAGTATACAGGGTCCCAATTCACCCCTCCACTTT
cdr3_aa: CASSIQGPNSPLHF

v_call: TRBV5-6
d_call: .
j_call: TRBJ2-3
clone_size: many
cdr3_nt: TGTGCCAGCAGCTTGGAGACAGATACGCAGTATTTT
cdr3_aa: CASSLETDTQYF

v_call: TRBV5-4
d_call: .
j_call: TRBJ2-5
clone_size: .
cdr3_nt: TGTGCCAGCAGCTTGGTTACAGAAGCGGCCCAGTACTTC
cdr3_aa: CASSLVTEAAQYF

v_call: TRBV5-1
d_call: .
j_call: TRBJ2-5
clone_size: few
cdr3_nt: TGCGCCAGCAGCTCGGGACTCGGCAGGGATACCCAGTACTTC
cdr3_aa: CASSSGLGRDTQYF

v_call: TRBV25-1
d_call: TRBD2
j_call: TRBJ2-3
clone_size: .
cdr3_nt: TGTGCTAGCGGGGGGGTTTTGGATACGCAGTATTTT
cdr3_aa: CASGGVLDTQYF

v_call: TRBV11-2
d_call: .
j_call: TRBJ2-2
clone_size: few
cdr3_nt: TGTGCCAGCAGCTTAGGTGTTCGGGGTGCCACCGGGGAGCTGTTTTTT
cdr3_aa: CASSLGVRGATGELFF

v_call: TRBV5-1
d_call: TRBD1
j_call: TRBJ2-7
clone_size: .
cdr3_nt: TGCGCCAGCAGCTGGGGGACAGGTATAGTAGTCTACGAGCAGTACTTC
cdr3_aa: CASSWGTGIVVYEQYF

v_call: TRBV29-1
d_call: .
j_call: TRBJ1-3
clone_size: .
cdr3_nt: TGCAGCGTTGAGGTCGGATCCTCTGGAAACACCATATATTTT
cdr3_aa: CSVEVGSSGNTIYF